These 17 T cell receptor beta chains share one sample of origin, sequenced in a study of blood T cell repertoires in COVID-19 (dated by TCRdb to about 2020). The protocol used for the library was the immunoSEQ multiplex PCR assay. This is the immuneACCESS table as TCRdb keeps it, with only in-frame sequences that have V and J called. A part of the clones is gone; compared with another copy, unresolved V genes explain less than half, and the rest is unexplained. A total of about 50,000 clones appear in this sample, approximately 80% of them only once. Clones ranked in the top ten supply 40% to 45% of the sample. Sequenced input: peripheral blood. The receptors originated from an older man with active or convalescent COVID-19.

The V gene is TRBV5-6, the J gene TRBJ1-4; weak D call: TRBD1 (6 bases). The germline V gene has CDR1 SGHDT and CDR2 YYEEEE. The V and J ends lost 4 bases and 2 bases respectively, with 15 bases between them. The CDR3 consists of 16 residues. CDR3 sequence: CASSLTGLGTNEKLFF. DNA for the CDR3: TGTGCCAGCAGCCTTACAGGGTTGGGGACTAATGAAAAACTGTTTTTT. The full variable domain, completed using reference TRBV5-6 and TRBJ1-4, is DAGVTQSPTHLIKTRGQQVTLRCSPKSGHDTVSWYQQALGQGPQFIFQYYEEEERQRGNFPDRFSGHQFPNYSSELNVNALLLGDSALYLCASSLTGLGTNEKLFFGSGTQLSVL.

This clone was detected a few times. J is TRBJ1-1 and V is TRBV5-5; 7 positions match TRBD1. The trim removed 4 bases at V and 1 base at J, leaving 4 bases unmatched. The CDR3 is made up of 14 amino acids. Germline V lookup: CDR1 SGHKS, CDR2 YYEKEE (reference sequence). The CDR3 region is CASSTGQRNTEAFF. In DNA form, the CDR3 reads TGTGCCAGCAGCACGGGACAGCGGAACACTGAAGCTTTCTTT.

This clone appeared once. The J gene is TRBJ2-1, the V gene TRBV4-1, with a possible D match to TRBD1 (5 bases). CDR1 and CDR2 (germline): MGHRA, YSYEKL. V lost 1 base to trimming and J lost 8 bases, with 9 bases between them. This CDR3 contains 13 residues. The chain's CDR3 is CASSQAQGHEQFF. The CDR3 nucleotides are TGCGCCAGCAGCCAAGCGCAGGGTCATGAGCAGTTCTTC.

The rearrangement links TRBV14 to TRBJ1-4; D is unresolved. The V and J ends lost 5 bases and 0 bases respectively, with 13 bases between them. The CDR3 contains 16 residues. The germline V gene has CDR1 SGHDN and CDR2 FVKESK. The CDR3 region has the DNA TGTGCCAGCAGCTCCCAACCCTATCCAACTAATGAAAAACTGTTTTTT. This translates into CASSSQPYPTNEKLFF.

V is TRBV5-5 and J is TRBJ1-1; a weak D match, TRBD1 (6 bases). Germline lookup yields CDR1 SGHKS and CDR2 YYEKEE (reference sequence). Trimming removed 4 bases at V and 2 bases at J, with 9 bases between. The CDR3 runs 13 residues. The CDR3 reads CASSRTVNTEAFF. CDR3 coding DNA: TGTGCCAGCAGCCGGACAGTCAACACTGAAGCTTTCTTT.

The chain links TRBV6-5 to TRBJ2-7, with 9 positions matching TRBD1. The CDR3 extends over 15 amino acids. Germline CDR1 reads MNHEY; CDR2 reads SVGAGI. The ends lost 0 bases at V and 3 bases at J; junction bases unmatched: 3. Here the CDR3 DNA reads TGTGCCAGCAGTTACTCCGGACAGGGGAACTACGAGCAGTACTTC. Amino acid sequence: CASSYSGQGNYEQYF.

This clone was picked up one time. V is TRBV24-1 and J is TRBJ2-5, with D unresolved. The CDR3 sequence is 13 residues long. Germline CDR1 reads KGHDR; CDR2 reads SFDVKD. Trimming removed 2 bases from V and 2 bases from J, with 5 bases in between. This chain's CDR3 is CATSDWQQETQYF. The CDR3 DNA reads as TGTGCCACCAGTGATTGGCAACAAGAGACCCAGTACTTC.

The chain links TRBV10-3 to TRBJ1-5; tentative D call: TRBD1 (6 bases). The V end was cut by 6 bases, the J end by 4 bases, with 16 bases between. CDR1 and CDR2 from the germline V gene are ENHRY and SYGVKD. This CDR3 is built from 15 residues. The CDR3 region has the DNA TGTGCCATCAGCACACAGGGTTTTGGTAATCAGCCCCAGCATTTT. Its protein product is CAISTQGFGNQPQHF.

V gene TRBV7-9 combines with J gene TRBJ2-7; D might be TRBD1 (6 bases). Germline-derived CDR1 and CDR2 are SEHNR and FQNEAQ (reference sequence). The CDR3 extends over 12 amino acids. V dropped 5 bases and J dropped 3 bases, with 8 bases sitting between them. In DNA form, the CDR3 reads TGTGCCAGCAGCCGGGACAACTACGAGCAGTACTTC. Protein sequence: CASSRDNYEQYF.

V usage is TRBV3-1 (or the pseudogene TRBV3-2) and J usage is TRBJ2-2; 15 bases match TRBD2. Losses at the gene ends were 3 bases for V and 10 bases for J; bases not matched to a gene: 6. This CDR3 contains 16 residues. CDR1 LGHDT and CDR2 YNNKEL come from the germline V gene (reference sequence). The CDR3 loop is CASSQGLAGGLQELFF. As DNA, the CDR3 is TGTGCCAGCAGCCAGGGACTAGCGGGGGGCCTCCAGGAGCTGTTTTTT.

The chain recombines TRBV5-1 with TRBJ1-1, with D unresolved. Germline CDR1 reads SGHRS; CDR2 reads YFSETQ. The CDR3 length is 13 residues. Trimming pared 1 base from V and 3 bases from J, leaving 7 bases between. CDR3 nucleotide sequence: TGCGCCAGCAGCTTGCAGGAATACACTGAAGCTTTCTTT. Protein sequence: CASSLQEYTEAFF.

The chain uses TRBV7-9 and TRBJ1-6, with 10 bases fitting TRBD1. J lost 11 bases, V lost 5 bases, and 6 bases had no gene match. The V gene's germline CDR1 is SEHNR and CDR2 FQNEAQ (reference sequence). The CDR3 is 14 amino acids. The CDR3 loop is CASSRGQGVPPLHF. CDR3 DNA sequence: TGTGCCAGCAGCCGCGGACAGGGGGTACCACCCCTCCACTTT.

The V call is TRBV13, the J call TRBJ2-3; 12 bases fit TRBD2. This CDR3 has 17 amino acids. Germline values: CDR1 PRHDT, CDR2 FYEKMQ (reference sequence). V shed 5 bases and J 2 bases; nucleotides not matched to a gene: 8. CDR3 DNA sequence: TGTGCCAGCAGCAAGAGACTAGCGGGAGTGATCACAGATACGCAGTATTTT. Protein: CASSKRLAGVITDTQYF.

This chain links TRBV19 with TRBJ1-5; 8 positions agree with TRBD1. CDR1 and CDR2 (germline): LNHDA, SQIVND (reference sequence). With V trimmed by 4 bases and J by 6 bases, 5 bases remained unmatched. The CDR3 length is 14 residues. In nucleotides, the CDR3 is TGTGCCAGTAGTAGACAGGGGAAGGGTCAGCCCCAGCATTTT. This codes for CASSRQGKGQPQHF. The whole variable domain, filled in from reference TRBV19 and TRBJ1-5, reads DGGITQSPKYLFRKEGQNVTLSCEQNLNHDAMYWYRQDPGQGLRLIYYSQIVNDFQKGDIAEGYSVSREKKESFPLTVTSAQKNPTAFYLCASSRQGKGQPQHFGDGTRLSIL.

The genes are TRBV11-3 and TRBJ2-5; 8 bases are a match to TRBD2. Germline values: CDR1 SGHNT, CDR2 YENEEA. The CDR3 is 15 residues long. The V and J ends lost 0 bases and 5 bases, in that order; junction bases with no gene match: 5. CDR3 in amino acids: CASSLEGLVGETQYF. The CDR3, as DNA: TGTGCCAGCAGCTTAGAGGGACTAGTGGGGGAGACCCAGTACTTC.

J is TRBJ1-2 and V is TRBV28; D is possibly TRBD1 (6 bases). This CDR3 is built from 12 residues. V shed 3 bases and J shed 8 bases, with 10 bases lying between them. The germline V gene encodes CDR1 MDHEN and CDR2 SYDVKM. In DNA form, the CDR3 reads TGTGCCAGCAGTTTTTACAGGGAGGGCTACACCTTC. This gives the protein CASSFYREGYTF.

The chain uses TRBV21-1 and TRBJ1-6; the DNA was not compared with TRBD1, the D call given in the table. TRBV21-1 is labeled a pseudogene. The CDR3 totals 18 residues. The CDR3 sequence: CASKHGDRGRFYNSPLHF. CDR3 in DNA: TGTGCCAGCAAACATGGGGACAGGGGGCGGTTCTATAATTCACCCCTCCACTTT.